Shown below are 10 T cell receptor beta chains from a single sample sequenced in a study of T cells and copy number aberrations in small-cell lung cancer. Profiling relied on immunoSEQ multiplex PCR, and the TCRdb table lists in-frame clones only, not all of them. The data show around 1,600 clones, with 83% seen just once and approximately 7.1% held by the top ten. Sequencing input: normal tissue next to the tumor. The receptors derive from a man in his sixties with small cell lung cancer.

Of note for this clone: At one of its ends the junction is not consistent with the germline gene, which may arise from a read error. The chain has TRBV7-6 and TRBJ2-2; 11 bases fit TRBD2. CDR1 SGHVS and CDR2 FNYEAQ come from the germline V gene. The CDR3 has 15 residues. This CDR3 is CASSVAGGPTGELFF. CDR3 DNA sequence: TGTGCCAGCAGCGTAGCGGGGGGGCCTACCGGGGAGCTGTTTTTT.

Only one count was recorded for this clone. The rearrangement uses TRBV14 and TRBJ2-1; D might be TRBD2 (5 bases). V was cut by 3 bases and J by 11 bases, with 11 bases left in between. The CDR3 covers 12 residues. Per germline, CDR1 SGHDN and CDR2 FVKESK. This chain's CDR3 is CASSHVERKQFF. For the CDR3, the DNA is TGTGCCAGCAGCCATGTGGAGCGGAAGCAGTTCTTC.

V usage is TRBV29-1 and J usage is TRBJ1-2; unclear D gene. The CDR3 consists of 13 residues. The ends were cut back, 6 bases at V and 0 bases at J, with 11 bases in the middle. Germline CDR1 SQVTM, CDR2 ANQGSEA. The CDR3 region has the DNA TGCAGCGTCCGGATTGGGGCTAACTATGGCTACACCTTC. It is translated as CSVRIGANYGYTF.

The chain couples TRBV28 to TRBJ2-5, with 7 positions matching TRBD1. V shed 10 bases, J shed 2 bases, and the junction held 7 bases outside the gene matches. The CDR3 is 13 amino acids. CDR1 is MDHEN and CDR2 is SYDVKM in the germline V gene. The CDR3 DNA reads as TGTGCCATCCGCCGACAGGGACAAGAGACCCAGTACTTC. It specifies CAIRRQGQETQYF.

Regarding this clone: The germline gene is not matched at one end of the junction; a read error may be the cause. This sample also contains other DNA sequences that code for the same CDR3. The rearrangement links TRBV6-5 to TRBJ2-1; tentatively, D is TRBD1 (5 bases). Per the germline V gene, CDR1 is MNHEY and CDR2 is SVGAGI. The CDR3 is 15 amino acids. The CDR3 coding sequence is TGTGCTAGCAGTTACAAAAGGGGCTGGAACAATGAGCAGTTCTTC. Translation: CASSYKRGWNNEQFF.

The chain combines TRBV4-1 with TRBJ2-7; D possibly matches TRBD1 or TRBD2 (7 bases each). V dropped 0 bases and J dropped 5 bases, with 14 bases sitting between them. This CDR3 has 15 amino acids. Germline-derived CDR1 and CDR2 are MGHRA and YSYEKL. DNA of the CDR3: TGCGCCAGCAGCCAAGATAGGGGGCGGGGGAACGAGCAGTACTTC. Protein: CASSQDRGRGNEQYF.

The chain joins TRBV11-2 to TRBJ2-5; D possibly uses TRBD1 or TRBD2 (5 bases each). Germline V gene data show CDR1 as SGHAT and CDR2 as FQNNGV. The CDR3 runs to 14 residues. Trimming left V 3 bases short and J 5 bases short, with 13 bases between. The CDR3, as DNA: TGTGCCAGCAGCTTCGGGACCAGTAGTGAGACCCAGTACTTC. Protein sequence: CASSFGTSSETQYF.

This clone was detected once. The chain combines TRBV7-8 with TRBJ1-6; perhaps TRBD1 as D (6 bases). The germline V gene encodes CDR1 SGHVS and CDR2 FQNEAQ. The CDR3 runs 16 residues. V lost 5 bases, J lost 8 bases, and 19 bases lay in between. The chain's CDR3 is CASSIRDTGLHSPLHF. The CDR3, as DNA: TGTGCCAGCAGCATACGGGACACGGGGCTTCATTCACCCCTCCACTTT.

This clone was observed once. In DNA form, the CDR3 reads TGTGCCAGCAGCTTCGTAACAGGCGGGGCTAACTATGGCTACACCTTC. Residues: CASSFVTGGANYGYTF. The V call is TRBV7-2, the J call TRBJ1-2; D perhaps matches TRBD1 (5 bases). Trimming pared 3 bases from V and 0 bases from J, leaving 14 bases between. Germline CDR1 is SGHTA and CDR2 is FQGNSA. There are 16 residues in the CDR3.

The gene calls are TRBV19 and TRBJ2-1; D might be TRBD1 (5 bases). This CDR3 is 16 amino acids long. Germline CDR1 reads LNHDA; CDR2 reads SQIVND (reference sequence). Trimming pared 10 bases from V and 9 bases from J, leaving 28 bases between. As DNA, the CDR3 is TGTGCCACATCCAAGGGCTTCTCAGGGCTGCGAGCTGAGCAGTTCTTC. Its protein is CATSKGFSGLRAEQFF.